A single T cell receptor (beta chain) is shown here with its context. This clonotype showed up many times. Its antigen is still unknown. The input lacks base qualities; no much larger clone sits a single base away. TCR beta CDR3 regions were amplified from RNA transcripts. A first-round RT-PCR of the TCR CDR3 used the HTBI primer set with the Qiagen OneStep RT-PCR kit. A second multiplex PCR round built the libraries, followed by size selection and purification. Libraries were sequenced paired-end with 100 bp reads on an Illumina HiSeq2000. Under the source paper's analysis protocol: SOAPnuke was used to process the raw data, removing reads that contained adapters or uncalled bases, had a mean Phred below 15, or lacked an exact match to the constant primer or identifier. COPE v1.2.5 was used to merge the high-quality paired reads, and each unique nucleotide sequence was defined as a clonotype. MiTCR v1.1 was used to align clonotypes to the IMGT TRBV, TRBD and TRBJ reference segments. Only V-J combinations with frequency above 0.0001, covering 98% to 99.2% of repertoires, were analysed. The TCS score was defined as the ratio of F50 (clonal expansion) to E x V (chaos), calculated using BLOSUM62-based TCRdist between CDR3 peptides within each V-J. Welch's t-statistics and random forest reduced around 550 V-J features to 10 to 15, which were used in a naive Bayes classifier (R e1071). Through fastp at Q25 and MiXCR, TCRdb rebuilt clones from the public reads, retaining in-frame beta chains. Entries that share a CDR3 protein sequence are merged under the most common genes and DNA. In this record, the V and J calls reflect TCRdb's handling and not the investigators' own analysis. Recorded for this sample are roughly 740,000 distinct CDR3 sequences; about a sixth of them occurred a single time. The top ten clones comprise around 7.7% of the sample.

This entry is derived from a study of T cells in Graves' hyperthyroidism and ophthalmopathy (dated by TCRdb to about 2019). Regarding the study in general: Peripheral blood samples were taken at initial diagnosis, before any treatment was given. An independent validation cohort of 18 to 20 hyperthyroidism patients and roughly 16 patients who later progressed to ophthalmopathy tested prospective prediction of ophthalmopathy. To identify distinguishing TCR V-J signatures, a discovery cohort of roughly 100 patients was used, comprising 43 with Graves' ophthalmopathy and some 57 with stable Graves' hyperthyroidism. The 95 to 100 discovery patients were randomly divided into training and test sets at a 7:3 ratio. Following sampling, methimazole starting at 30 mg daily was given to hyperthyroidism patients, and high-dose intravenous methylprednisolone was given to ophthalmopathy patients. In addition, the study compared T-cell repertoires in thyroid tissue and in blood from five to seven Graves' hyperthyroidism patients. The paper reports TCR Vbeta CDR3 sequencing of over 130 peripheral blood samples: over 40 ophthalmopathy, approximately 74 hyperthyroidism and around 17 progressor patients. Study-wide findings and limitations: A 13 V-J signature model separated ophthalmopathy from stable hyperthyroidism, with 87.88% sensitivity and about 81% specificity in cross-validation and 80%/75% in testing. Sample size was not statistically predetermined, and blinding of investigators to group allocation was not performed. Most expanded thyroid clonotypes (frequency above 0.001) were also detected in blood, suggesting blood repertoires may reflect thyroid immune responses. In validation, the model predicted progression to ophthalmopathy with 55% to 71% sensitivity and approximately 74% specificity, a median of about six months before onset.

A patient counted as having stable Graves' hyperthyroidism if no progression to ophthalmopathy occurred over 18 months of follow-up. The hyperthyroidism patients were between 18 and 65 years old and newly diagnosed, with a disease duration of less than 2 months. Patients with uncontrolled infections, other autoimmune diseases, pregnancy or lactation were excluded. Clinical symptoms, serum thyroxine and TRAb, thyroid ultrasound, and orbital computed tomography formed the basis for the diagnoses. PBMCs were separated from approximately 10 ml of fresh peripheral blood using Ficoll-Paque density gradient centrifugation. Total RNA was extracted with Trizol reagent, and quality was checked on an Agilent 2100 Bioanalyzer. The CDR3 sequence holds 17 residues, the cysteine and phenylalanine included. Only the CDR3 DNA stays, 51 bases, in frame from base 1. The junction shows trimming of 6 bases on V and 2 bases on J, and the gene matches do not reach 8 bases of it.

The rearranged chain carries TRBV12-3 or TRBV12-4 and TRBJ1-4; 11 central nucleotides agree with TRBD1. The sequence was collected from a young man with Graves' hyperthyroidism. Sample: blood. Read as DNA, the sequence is TGTGCCAGCAGCCAAGACGGACAGGGGGCGACTAATGAAAAACTGTTTTTT. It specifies CASSQDGQGATNEKLFF.